What follows are 6 T cell receptor beta chains derived from one specimen sequenced in a study of blood T cells in healthy people across ages. A second PCR of about 7 to 12 cycles used a sample-barcoded 5' primer and a J-beta primer mix. TCRdb re-analysed the 5' RACE reads in MiXCR, keeping a single row per CDR3 protein. Of 1.5 million to 2 million distinct CDR3 sequences in the sample, roughly 43% were seen once. The specimen was blood. The receptor source for this set is a human donor in good health.

At least ten counts were recorded for this clonotype. The chain is built from TRBV5-1 and TRBJ2-1; no firm D call. This CDR3 is built from 17 residues. In germline, CDR1 is SGHRS, CDR2 YFSETQ. V was trimmed by 0 bases and J by 1 base, leaving 14 bases between them. The CDR3 coding sequence is TGCGCCAGCAGCTTGGTCCCACAATTTAGGTCCTACAATGAGCAGTTCTTC. This encodes CASSLVPQFRSYNEQFF. Full variable domain (outside the CDR3, taken from reference TRBV5-1 and TRBJ2-1): KAGVTQTPRYLIKTRGQQVTLSCSPISGHRSVSWYQQTPGQGLQFLFEYFSETQRNKGNFPGRFSGRQFSNSRSEMNVSTLELGDSALYLCASSLVPQFRSYNEQFFGPGTRLTVL.

The chain couples TRBV6-1 to TRBJ2-3; 7 bases align to TRBD2. Per the germline V gene, CDR1 is MNHNS and CDR2 is SASEGT. Unmatched junction bases numbered 8, after V lost 8 bases and J lost 0 bases. The CDR3 is 15 amino acids. CDR3 protein: CASWSGLPSTDTQYF. CDR3 DNA: TGTGCCAGCTGGTCGGGACTACCAAGCACAGATACGCAGTATTTT.

This clonotype occurred a few times. V and J are TRBV5-6 and TRBJ2-3; D remains ambiguous. From germline, CDR1 is SGHDT and CDR2 YYEEEE. V was trimmed by 0 bases and J by 6 bases, leaving 11 bases between them. This CDR3 region has 14 residues. The CDR3 protein is CASSLGVIRDTQYF. DNA of the CDR3: TGTGCCAGCAGCTTGGGTGTGATCCGGGATACGCAGTATTTT.

This clonotype came up a few times. The rearrangement uses TRBV12-3 or TRBV12-4 and TRBJ2-7, with 7 bases fitting TRBD1. V was clipped by 5 bases and J by 4 bases; unmatched bases: 11. CDR3 size: 15 residues. The CDR3 loop reads CASSNGRGISYEQYF. DNA of the CDR3: TGTGCCAGCAGTAATGGCAGGGGGATTAGTTACGAGCAGTACTTC.

The J gene is TRBJ2-1, the V gene TRBV7-2; D possibly corresponds to TRBD1 (5 bases). Germline CDR1 SGHTA, CDR2 FQGNSA. V shed 11 bases and J shed 12 bases, with 20 bases lying between them. The CDR3 totals 12 residues. CDR3 bases: TGTGCCCGAAAGACCCCGGACAATAGGCAGTTCTTC. Its protein product is CARKTPDNRQFF.

With regard to this clonotype: Sequence at one end of the junction differs from germline and may be a read error. The chain links TRBV6-5 to TRBJ1-4; no clear D gene. CDR1 is MNHEY and CDR2 is SVGAGI in the germline V gene. The CDR3 extends over 16 amino acids. CDR3 loop: CAGSPTLPGTNEKLFF. The CDR3 nucleotides are TGTGCCGGCAGTCCTACCCTCCCCGGGACTAATGAAAAACTGTTTTTT.